Below, 30 T cell receptor beta chains from the same sample are listed, as sequenced in a study of PD-L1 blockade in urothelial cancer. Time point noted: peripheral blood 6 weeks after treatment start. This table comes from immunoSEQ multiplex PCR, and its TCRdb copy is limited to in-frame clones, with some not included. The sample lists 35,000 to 55,000 clones, 82% occurring once. The sequenced sample was PBMCs, obtained around atezolizumab (anti-PD-L1) treatment. These receptors were obtained from a man between 60 and 75 years old with urothelial cancer.

This chain connects TRBV7-9 to TRBJ1-3; D is undetermined. V was trimmed by 3 bases and J by 2 bases, leaving 11 bases between them. The germline V gene encodes CDR1 SEHNR and CDR2 FQNEAQ (reference sequence). There are 15 residues in the CDR3. Here the CDR3 reads CASSFLGPPGNTIYF. CDR3 in DNA: TGTGCCAGCAGCTTCCTGGGCCCTCCTGGAAACACCATATATTTT.

V usage is TRBV4-1 and J usage is TRBJ2-7; 9 bases agree with TRBD1. CDR3 length: 15 amino acids. Germline assignment: CDR1 MGHRA and CDR2 YSYEKL. V lost 3 bases and J lost 3; bases outside the gene matches: 6. DNA for the CDR3: TGCGCCAGCAGCCAGGGGGGACAGGGACTCTACGAGCAGTACTTC. This sequence encodes CASSQGGQGLYEQYF.

The J gene is TRBJ1-5, the V gene TRBV4-1; a possible D gene is TRBD1 (6 bases). V was shortened by 0 bases and J by 3 bases, with 9 bases between the two germline ends. This CDR3 has 15 residues. Germline-derived CDR1 and CDR2 are MGHRA and YSYEKL. CDR3 region: CASSQDRGYNQPQHF. The CDR3 coding sequence is TGCGCCAGCAGCCAAGACAGGGGTTACAATCAGCCCCAGCATTTT.

This chain links TRBV6-1 with TRBJ1-1, with a tentative D call TRBD1 (5 bases). The CDR3 runs to 13 residues. Germline V lookup: CDR1 MNHNS, CDR2 SASEGT. V gave up 6 bases and J gave up 3 bases, with 11 bases separating them. CDR3 amino acids: CASRPQGYTEAFF. In DNA, the CDR3 is TGTGCCAGCAGGCCTCAGGGATACACTGAAGCTTTCTTT.

The chain carries TRBV4-2 and TRBJ2-1, with D possibly being TRBD1 (5 bases). Germline V gene data show CDR1 as LGHNA and CDR2 as YNFKEQ. CDR3 length: 14 residues. Trimming cost V 1 base and J 9 bases, with 13 bases left between them. In DNA form, the CDR3 reads TGTGCCAGCAGCCAAGCACAGGATTTTGGTGAGCAGTTCTTC. This sequence encodes CASSQAQDFGEQFF.

The chain joins TRBV7-8 to TRBJ2-5; TRBD1 matches at 9 bases. Trimming cost V 5 bases and J 5 bases; bases outside gene matches: 12. The CDR3 is 16 amino acids. The germline V gene has CDR1 SGHVS and CDR2 FQNEAQ. CDR3 amino acids: CASSQPPTGGGETQYF. CDR3 nucleotide sequence: TGTGCCAGCAGCCAACCCCCGACAGGGGGTGGCGAGACCCAGTACTTC.

J is TRBJ2-1 and V is TRBV6-5, with a possible D match to TRBD2 (6 bases). The CDR3 has 14 amino acids. The ends were cut back, 6 bases at V and 5 bases at J, with 14 bases in the middle. Germline CDR1 reads MNHEY; CDR2 reads SVGAGI. DNA of the CDR3: TGTGCCAGCAGGTACCTCCGGGAGCACAATGAGCAGTTCTTC. This codes for CASRYLREHNEQFF.

The V gene is TRBV7-2, the J gene TRBJ2-3; D is unresolved. The CDR3 spans 15 residues. Germline V CDR1 and CDR2: SGHTA, FQGNSA. Trimming took off 0 bases at V and 2 bases at J, with 9 bases between the two ends. In nucleotides, the CDR3 is TGTGCCAGCAGCTTAGCGTTAGCTAACACAGATACGCAGTATTTT. Residues: CASSLALANTDTQYF.

The chain combines TRBV19 with TRBJ1-2, with D maybe TRBD1 (6 bases). The CDR3 consists of 15 residues. Per germline, CDR1 LNHDA and CDR2 SQIVND (reference sequence). Deletions cut 0 bases from V and 2 bases from J, with 10 bases between. The CDR3 DNA sequence: TGTGCCAGTAGTATAGACAGAGGACAGAACTATGGCTACACCTTC. Encoded protein: CASSIDRGQNYGYTF.

The gene calls are TRBV28 and TRBJ2-7; 8 bases fit TRBD2. This CDR3 has 13 amino acids. The germline gives CDR1 MDHEN, CDR2 SYDVKM. The V gene end was trimmed by 3 bases and the J gene end by 6 bases; junction bases not matched to a gene: 4. The CDR3 region is CASSFGRASEQYF. CDR3 DNA sequence: TGTGCCAGCAGTTTCGGGAGGGCCAGCGAGCAGTACTTC. The full variable domain, its missing parts supplied by reference TRBV28 and TRBJ2-7, is DVKVTQSSRYLVKRTGEKVFLECVQDMDHENMFWYRQDPGLGLRLIYFSYDVKMKEKGDIPEGYSVSREKKERFSLILESASTNQTSMYLCASSFGRASEQYFGPGTRLTVT.

The chain carries TRBV19 and TRBJ2-3, with 9 bases aligning to TRBD2. CDR1 is LNHDA and CDR2 is SQIVND in the germline V gene (reference sequence). J lost 2 bases, V lost 7 bases, and 7 bases had no gene match. The CDR3 is made up of 15 amino acids. This chain's CDR3 is CASKGLAWDTDTQYF. CDR3 DNA sequence: TGTGCCAGTAAGGGACTAGCCTGGGACACAGATACGCAGTATTTT.

The genes are TRBV5-1 and TRBJ1-3, with 8 bases aligning to TRBD1. CDR3 length: 15 amino acids. CDR1 is SGHRS, CDR2 YFSETQ, per germline. V shed 4 bases and J 4 bases; nucleotides not matched to a gene: 7. The CDR3 nucleotides read TGCGCCAGCAGCATCCAGGGGACAGGCGGAAACACCATATATTTT. Protein sequence: CASSIQGTGGNTIYF.

The chain has TRBV7-9 and TRBJ1-2, with TRBD1 identical over 7 bases. CDR1 is SEHNR and CDR2 is FQNEAQ in the germline V gene (reference sequence). The V and J ends lost 3 bases and 5 bases, in that order; junction bases with no gene match: 6. CDR3 length: 14 amino acids. This chain's CDR3 is CASSLDLTGYGYTF. In DNA, the CDR3 is TGTGCCAGCAGCTTGGATCTGACAGGGTATGGCTACACCTTC.

The chain recombines TRBV7-2 with TRBJ2-5; 8 bases line up with TRBD1. Germline CDR1 SGHTA, CDR2 FQGNSA. The ends lost 2 bases at V and 5 bases at J; junction bases unmatched: 7. The CDR3 is 15 amino acids. CDR3 sequence (DNA): TGTGCCAGCAGCTTACGCCAGGGGGCCGGGGAGACCCAGTACTTC. Translated: CASSLRQGAGETQYF.

This clone was picked up a small number of times. The chain is built from TRBV5-4 and TRBJ2-3, with a weak D call TRBD2 (7 bases). Germline V CDR1 and CDR2: SGHNT, YYREEE (reference sequence). The CDR3 spans 17 residues. V was clipped by 1 base and J by 4 bases, with 19 bases between them. Here the CDR3 DNA reads TGTGCCAGCAGCTTGTGGGGGGGCGGGAGTGGCGCAGATACGCAGTATTTT. Protein sequence: CASSLWGGGSGADTQYF.

This chain links TRBV6-5 with TRBJ2-3; unclear D gene. V gave up 0 bases and J gave up 3 bases, with 4 bases separating them. The CDR3 is 13 amino acids. Germline V gene sequence: CDR1 MNHEY, CDR2 SVGAGI. The CDR3 region is CASSYSFTDTQYF. The CDR3 DNA reads as TGTGCCAGCAGTTACTCCTTTACAGATACGCAGTATTTT.

The chain couples TRBV7-8 to TRBJ2-1, with 8 nucleotides matching TRBD2. Germline CDR1 reads SGHVS; CDR2 reads FQNEAQ. The trim removed 1 base at V and 4 bases at J, leaving 3 bases unmatched. This CDR3 is built from 15 residues. The CDR3 region has the DNA TGTGCCAGCAGCTTAGGACGGGGGGGGTACAATGAGCAGTTCTTC. Protein product: CASSLGRGGYNEQFF.

The chain combines TRBV6-5 with TRBJ2-2; the D is unclear. There are 15 residues in the CDR3. V was cut by 6 bases and J by 5 bases, with 16 bases left in between. CDR1 and CDR2 (germline): MNHEY, SVGAGI. The CDR3 DNA reads as TGTGCCAGCAGCCCGGGTCTGGTGATGACCGGGGAGCTGTTTTTT. Translating gives CASSPGLVMTGELFF.

This sequence joins TRBV18 and TRBJ1-2; TRBD1 is a possible D gene (6 bases). Germline loops: CDR1 KGHSH, CDR2 LQKENI. The CDR3 is 14 residues long. V was cut by 3 bases and J by 2 bases, with 10 bases left in between. The CDR3 is CASSPDQGNYGYTF. CDR3 nucleotide sequence: TGTGCCAGCTCACCGGACCAGGGGAACTATGGCTACACCTTC.

This chain links TRBV28 with TRBJ2-2, with 9 nucleotides matching TRBD2. The germline gives CDR1 MDHEN, CDR2 SYDVKM. V lost 2 bases, J lost 3 bases, and 4 bases stayed unmatched. The CDR3 is made up of 16 amino acids. The CDR3 here is CASSLPGLAYTGELFF. CDR3 nucleotide sequence: TGTGCCAGCAGTTTACCGGGACTAGCTTACACCGGGGAGCTGTTTTTT.

The V and J genes are TRBV18 and TRBJ2-5, with 9 bases aligning to TRBD2. The CDR3 covers 16 residues. The J segment lost 1 base and the V segment lost 2 bases, leaving 5 bases of the junction unmatched. Germline loops: CDR1 KGHSH, CDR2 LQKENI. The CDR3: CASSPGLAGLQETQYF. The CDR3 coding sequence is TGTGCCAGCTCACCAGGGCTAGCGGGGCTCCAAGAGACCCAGTACTTC. The entire variable domain, with the rest obtained from reference TRBV18 and TRBJ2-5, is as follows: NAGVMQNPRHLVRRRGQEARLRCSPMKGHSHVYWYRQLPEEGLKFMVYLQKENIIDESGMPKERFSAEFPKEGPSILRIQQVVRGDSAAYFCASSPGLAGLQETQYFGPGTRLLVL.

V gene TRBV21-1 combines with J gene TRBJ1-2; the tabulated D call, TRBD1, remains unverified against the DNA. TRBV21-1 is marked as a pseudogene. This CDR3 has 17 amino acids. The CDR3 bases are TGTGCCAGCAGCGATTATGGTGGGACAGAGAAGCCCTTCGGCTACACCTTC. This codes for CASSDYGGTEKPFGYTF.

This clone was seen just once. The J gene is TRBJ2-1, the V gene TRBV10-2; possibly TRBD2 for D (6 bases). This CDR3 has 16 amino acids. Germline loops: CDR1 WSHSY, CDR2 SAAADI. Trimming took off 8 bases at V and 10 bases at J, with 27 bases between the two ends. In DNA form, the CDR3 reads TGCGCCAGCGTGGGGCGGGAAACCCCCTCCGGGAACGAGCAGTTCTTC. Its translation: CASVGRETPSGNEQFF.

The chain links TRBV19 to TRBJ2-1, with TRBD2 as a possible D gene (5 bases). The CDR3 is 15 amino acids. V was cut by 2 bases and J by 0 bases, with 8 bases left in between. Looked up from germline, CDR1 is LNHDA and CDR2 is SQIVND (reference sequence). The CDR3 here is CASSIRRASYNEQFF. CDR3 DNA sequence: TGTGCCAGTAGTATAAGGCGGGCCTCCTACAATGAGCAGTTCTTC.

The chain links TRBV30 to TRBJ2-1; tentative D call: TRBD2 (6 bases). CDR3 length: 15 amino acids. Germline V gives CDR1 GTSNPN, CDR2 SVGIG (reference sequence). Trimming left V 4 bases short and J 0 bases short, with 13 bases between. Written as DNA, the CDR3 is TGTGCCTGGATTCGGGCGGGGAGCTCCTACAATGAGCAGTTCTTC. This translates into CAWIRAGSSYNEQFF.

As for this clone: Other DNA sequences in this sample translate to the same CDR3. This rearrangement joins TRBV5-4 to TRBJ2-7, with D maybe TRBD1 (5 bases). Looked up from germline, CDR1 is SGHNT and CDR2 is YYREEE (reference sequence). The ends were cut back, 5 bases at V and 1 base at J, with 13 bases in the middle. The CDR3 contains 14 residues. The CDR3 nucleotides read TGTGCCAGCAGTCGAGCCAGGGAATCCTACGAGCAGTACTTC. This translates into CASSRARESYEQYF.

The chain employs TRBV28 and TRBJ2-7; 7 positions agree with TRBD1. CDR3 length: 12 amino acids. V trimming: 6 bases; J trimming: 1 base; junction bases outside the gene matches: 0. Germline V gives CDR1 MDHEN, CDR2 SYDVKM. CDR3 sequence (DNA): TGTGCCAGCAGCAGGGGGTCCTACGAGCAGTACTTC. This gives the protein CASSRGSYEQYF.

This chain connects TRBV4-2 to TRBJ2-3, with a weak D call TRBD2 (5 bases). V was clipped by 7 bases and J by 2 bases, with 19 bases between them. The CDR3 spans 16 residues. Germline CDR1 is LGHNA and CDR2 is YNFKEQ. The CDR3 DNA is TGTGCCAGCACCACATCGGCGGGTGAATACACAGATACGCAGTATTTT. It yields the protein CASTTSAGEYTDTQYF.

The count of this clone is one. The gene calls are TRBV6-5 and TRBJ2-7, with 7 bases matching TRBD2. The V and J ends lost 4 bases and 0 bases, in that order; junction bases with no gene match: 6. The germline V gene has CDR1 MNHEY and CDR2 SVGAGI. There are 15 residues in the CDR3. CDR3 loop: CASSSSGTTSYEQYF. The CDR3 nucleotides read TGTGCCAGCAGTTCCTCCGGGACTACCTCCTACGAGCAGTACTTC.

This clone was observed a few times. The chain combines TRBV28 with TRBJ2-2, with TRBD1 identical over 7 bases. After removal of 6 bases from V and 6 bases from J, the junction contained 7 bases not matched to a gene. CDR3 length: 14 amino acids. Per the germline V gene, CDR1 is MDHEN and CDR2 is SYDVKM. In nucleotides, the CDR3 is TGTGCCAGCAGGGCGACAGGGATGCCCGGGGAGCTGTTTTTT. Encoded protein: CASRATGMPGELFF.